The 8 T cell receptor beta chains below come from one sample, sequenced in a study of blood T cell repertoires in COVID-19. Sequencing used immunoSEQ multiplex PCR; TCRdb keeps in-frame clones, though not all of them. The table lists more than 150,000 clones, about four fifths of them singletons, with 12% in the top ten. What was sequenced was peripheral blood. The receptors were sampled from a woman older than 75 with COVID-19, enrolled during active disease.

The chain has TRBV7-2 and TRBJ1-3, with a weak D call TRBD1 (6 bases). Germline V lookup: CDR1 SGHTA, CDR2 FQGNSA. Trimming stripped 5 bases from V and 2 bases from J, with 10 bases between. This CDR3 has 14 residues. The DNA of the CDR3 is TGTGCCAGCAGCAAATGGACAGCTGGAAACACCATATATTTT. Translating gives CASSKWTAGNTIYF.

The chain has TRBV28 and TRBJ2-7; D perhaps matches TRBD1 (6 bases). This CDR3 region has 16 residues. The V gene lost 6 bases and the J gene lost 3 bases, with 21 bases spanning the gap. Germline V gives CDR1 MDHEN, CDR2 SYDVKM. The CDR3 loop is CASSQSKGGRNYEQYF. CDR3 DNA: TGTGCCAGCAGCCAATCTAAAGGGGGAAGAAACTACGAGCAGTACTTC.

This CDR3 is CASSYAFTGNQPQHF. The CDR3 DNA sequence: TGTGCCAGCAGTTACGCTTTCACAGGCAATCAGCCCCAGCATTTT. V gene TRBV6-5 combines with J gene TRBJ1-5, with D unclear. Between the trimmed V and J ends, which lost 2 bases and 2 bases, there was a span of 10 bases. This CDR3 is 15 amino acids long. CDR1 MNHEY and CDR2 SVGAGI come from the germline V gene.

The chain is built from TRBV30 and TRBJ1-5; TRBD1 agrees at 7 bases. Losses at the gene ends were 0 bases for V and 5 bases for J; bases not matched to a gene: 4. The CDR3 sequence is 14 residues long. Per the germline V gene, CDR1 is GTSNPN and CDR2 is SVGIG (reference sequence). This CDR3 is CAWSVRQGHQPQHF. In DNA, the CDR3 is TGTGCCTGGAGTGTACGACAGGGACATCAGCCCCAGCATTTT.

The rearrangement uses TRBV18 and TRBJ2-1; 7 bases fit TRBD1. Germline values: CDR1 KGHSH, CDR2 LQKENI. V was pared by 0 bases and J by 5 bases, with 1 base of the junction left unmatched. The CDR3 totals 14 residues. The CDR3 region has the DNA TGTGCCAGCTCACCACCGGACAGGAACAATGAGCAGTTCTTC. Its protein product is CASSPPDRNNEQFF. Using reference TRBV18 and TRBJ2-1 for the parts outside the CDR3, the full variable domain is NAGVMQNPRHLVRRRGQEARLRCSPMKGHSHVYWYRQLPEEGLKFMVYLQKENIIDESGMPKERFSAEFPKEGPSILRIQQVVRGDSAAYFCASSPPDRNNEQFFGPGTRLTVL.

The V gene is TRBV18, the J gene TRBJ2-2; TRBD2 aligns across 12 bases. With V trimmed by 3 bases and J by 0 bases, 2 bases remained unmatched. This CDR3 is built from 17 residues. Germline V CDR1 and CDR2: KGHSH, LQKENI. CDR3 sequence reads: CASSPGLAGTNTGELFF. The CDR3 DNA follows: TGTGCCAGCTCACCCGGACTAGCGGGAACGAACACCGGGGAGCTGTTTTTT. Together with reference TRBV18 and TRBJ2-2, the CDR3 gives the full variable domain: NAGVMQNPRHLVRRRGQEARLRCSPMKGHSHVYWYRQLPEEGLKFMVYLQKENIIDESGMPKERFSAEFPKEGPSILRIQQVVRGDSAAYFCASSPGLAGTNTGELFFGEGSRLTVL.

The V gene is TRBV30, the J gene TRBJ1-4, with no clear D. The V gene lost 1 base and the J gene lost 11 bases, with 14 bases spanning the gap. CDR3 length: 13 residues. The germline CDR1 and CDR2 sequences are GTSNPN and SVGIG (reference sequence). CDR3 residues: CAWSDMEGGKLFF. CDR3 in DNA: TGTGCCTGGAGTGACATGGAGGGCGGGAAACTGTTTTTT.

The gene calls are TRBV7-9 and TRBJ1-6; perhaps TRBD1 as D (6 bases). The CDR3 loop spans 14 amino acids. Trimming removed 6 bases at V and 9 bases at J, with 15 bases between. Germline V CDR1 and CDR2: SEHNR, FQNEAQ (reference sequence). The CDR3, as DNA: TGTGCCAGCAGTCCAGACAGGAGCGGTTCACCCCTCCACTTT. Protein: CASSPDRSGSPLHF.